This paragraph reports one T cell receptor (beta chain). Its specificity is not known. Using immunoSEQ multiplex PCR, the repertoire was profiled, and TCRdb retains in-frame clones only, with some absent. This sample has fewer than 200,000 clones, with under 90% found just once. CDR1 and CDR2 (germline): SGHRS, YFSETQ. CDR3 length equals 14 residues. J gave up 3 bases and V 1 base, and 2 bases lay outside the gene matches. About 1.9 micrograms of genomic DNA (from cryopreserved PBMCs) were used for TCR beta libraries. This entry comes from a study of cytotoxic CD8 clonotypes in ibrutinib-treated CLL. Study results and limitations: Samples from sustained-remission and progressing patients were taken at different times.

The genes are TRBV5-1 and TRBJ2-5; 8 bases match TRBD2. This receptor was taken from a human donor with chronic lymphocytic leukemia. The input for sequencing was PBMCs, taken after 24 months of ibrutinib treatment. CDR3 residues: CASSLIAGKETQYF. The CDR3 DNA follows: TGCGCCAGCAGCTTGATAGCGGGGAAAGAGACCCAGTACTTC. Drawing the rest from reference TRBV5-1 and TRBJ2-5, the complete variable domain is KAGVTQTPRYLIKTRGQQVTLSCSPISGHRSVSWYQQTPGQGLQFLFEYFSETQRNKGNFPGRFSGRQFSNSRSEMNVSTLELGDSALYLCASSLIAGKETQYFGPGTRLLVL.